The 23 T cell receptor beta chains listed next were all sequenced from one sample in a study of T-cell reconstitution after alpha-beta-depleted transplantation in children. Using unique molecular identifiers, the investigators prepared the TCRbeta library. A single record per CDR3 protein comes from TCRdb applying MiXCR to the PCR reads. The sample carries approximately 3,000 distinct CDR3 sequences, roughly 28% recorded once. The sample here was PBMCs, mostly from graft donor cells, taken 60 days after TCRalphabeta/CD19-depleted stem cell transplant. All receptors come from a male patient aged 2 to 10 who had a stem cell transplant for acute myeloid leukemia, so the T cells may come from the graft donor.

The table lists this clonotype with many counts. CDR3 bases: TGTGCCAGCAGCTCTTGGACCCCTGCGAGCTATGGCTACACCTTC. Translating it yields CASSSWTPASYGYTF. This rearrangement joins TRBV7-3 to TRBJ1-2; D call uncertain. The germline CDR1 and CDR2 sequences are SGHTA and FQGTGA. The length of the CDR3 is 15 residues. The V end lost 4 bases, the J end lost 4 bases, and 16 bases lay between the germline ends.

This clonotype came up many times. The chain is built from TRBV12-5 and TRBJ1-1; weak D call: TRBD1 (5 bases). Per germline, CDR1 LGHNT and CDR2 FRNRAP. The CDR3 spans 16 residues. The V gene lost 0 bases and the J gene lost 0 bases, with 11 bases spanning the gap. The CDR3 reads CASGLVLGRMNTEAFF. The DNA of the CDR3 is TGTGCTAGTGGTTTGGTACTGGGACGGATGAACACTGAAGCTTTCTTT.

There are many counts of this clonotype. The chain recombines TRBV19 with TRBJ1-5; 7 nucleotides agree with TRBD1. V was clipped by 5 bases and J by 5 bases; unmatched bases: 6. This CDR3 has 14 amino acids. CDR1 is LNHDA and CDR2 is SQIVND in the germline V gene (reference sequence). Here the CDR3 reads CASSAGTVYQPQHF. In DNA, the CDR3 is TGTGCCAGTAGTGCAGGGACAGTATATCAGCCCCAGCATTTT.

Ten or more counts support this clonotype. The J gene is TRBJ2-6, the V gene TRBV5-6; no definite D call. This CDR3 region has 17 residues. Germline V gene sequence: CDR1 SGHDT, CDR2 YYEEEE. Trimming removed 1 base at V and 0 bases at J, with 11 bases between. The CDR3 DNA follows: TGTGCCAGCAGCTTGTCACCGGGCTTCTCTGGGGCCAACGTCCTGACTTTC. Amino acid sequence: CASSLSPGFSGANVLTF.

This clonotype was counted ten times or more. This chain links TRBV11-1 with TRBJ2-1, with TRBD2 matching over 12 bases. The CDR3 consists of 18 residues. Germline loops: CDR1 SGHAT, CDR2 FQDESV (reference sequence). V shed 5 bases, J shed 2 bases, and the junction held 10 bases outside the gene matches. The CDR3 coding sequence is TGTGCCAGCAGCCCCACTAGCGGGGGGTTATTAGCCTACAATGAGCAGTTCTTC. Encoded protein: CASSPTSGGLLAYNEQFF.

This clonotype was observed at least ten times. The chain recombines TRBV9 with TRBJ2-7; the match to TRBD1 covers 10 bases. This CDR3 has 13 amino acids. V shed 3 bases, J shed 6 bases, and the junction held 3 bases outside the gene matches. CDR1 is SGDLS and CDR2 is YYNGEE in the germline V gene. CDR3 sequence: CASSARDRGEQYV. The CDR3 bases are TGTGCCAGCAGCGCCCGGGACAGGGGCGAGCAGTACGTC.

In its sample, this clonotype was seen a few times. The chain carries TRBV5-1 and TRBJ2-5; no definite D call. The length of the CDR3 is 15 residues. Trimming removed 0 bases at V and 2 bases at J, with 11 bases between. In germline, CDR1 is SGHRS, CDR2 YFSETQ. CDR3 amino acids: CASSLAPTIQETQYF. DNA of the CDR3: TGCGCCAGCAGCTTGGCCCCGACAATTCAAGAGACCCAGTACTTC.

This clonotype was detected ten times or more. The V and J genes are TRBV12-3 or TRBV12-4 and TRBJ1-2, with 7 bases fitting TRBD1. This CDR3 region has 11 residues. Trimming removed 8 bases from V and 4 bases from J; junction bases left unmatched: 1. The CDR3 DNA is TGTGCCAGCCACAGGGGCTATGGCTACACCTTC. As protein: CASHRGYGYTF.

This clonotype was seen many times. The V gene is TRBV5-1, the J gene TRBJ2-1; no clear D. This CDR3 has 13 residues. Germline-derived CDR1 and CDR2 are SGHRS and YFSETQ. V lost 4 bases, J lost 8 bases, and 13 bases lay in between. CDR3 DNA: TGCGCCAGCAGCGACGGGCGCGTAGATGAGCAGTTCTTC. Protein sequence: CASSDGRVDEQFF.

Many counts were recorded for this clonotype. V is TRBV6-5 and J is TRBJ2-7, with TRBD1 matching 10 bases. There are 15 residues in the CDR3. Germline-derived CDR1 and CDR2 are MNHEY and SVGAGI. The V segment lost 4 bases and the J segment 5 bases; nucleotides outside the gene matches: 8. CDR3 loop: CASSSTGTGVNEQYF. DNA for the CDR3: TGTGCCAGCAGTTCAACCGGGACAGGGGTCAACGAGCAGTACTTC.

By frequency in the sample, this clonotype is medium-sized. This chain links TRBV18 with TRBJ2-7; D is possibly TRBD1 (5 bases). The CDR3 length is 14 residues. CDR1 and CDR2 from the germline V gene are KGHSH and LQKENI. The V end lost 1 base, the J end lost 1 base, and 8 bases lay between the germline ends. The CDR3 sequence: CASSPLDRSYEQYV. DNA of the CDR3: TGTGCCAGCTCACCACTAGACAGATCCTACGAGCAGTACGTC.

This clonotype has a count of ten or more. The CDR3 DNA is TGTGCCAGCAGCGCGGTCCCGGGAGAGCAGTACGTC. As protein: CASSAVPGEQYV. This chain joins TRBV7-9 and TRBJ2-7, with D perhaps TRBD2 (5 bases). Deletions cut 5 bases from V and 7 bases from J, with 12 bases between. The CDR3 has 12 residues. CDR1 is SEHNR, CDR2 FQNEAQ, per germline (reference sequence).

At least ten counts were recorded for this clonotype. The chain links TRBV7-9 to TRBJ2-4; 11 bases fit TRBD1. The CDR3 consists of 15 residues. Looked up from germline, CDR1 is SEHNR and CDR2 is FQNEAQ (reference sequence). Trimming removed 1 base from V and 8 bases from J; junction bases left unmatched: 4. As DNA, the CDR3 is TGTGCCAGCAGCTTAGACCCGGGACAGGGGGACATTCAGTACTTC. Amino acid sequence: CASSLDPGQGDIQYF.

At least ten counts were recorded for this clonotype. The rearrangement links TRBV5-5 to TRBJ2-1; D tentatively reads TRBD1 or TRBD2 (6 bases each). This CDR3 has 15 amino acids. Germline lookup yields CDR1 SGHKS and CDR2 YYEKEE (reference sequence). With 0 bases removed from V and 10 bases from J, the gap between germline ends came to 17 bases. CDR3 residues: CASSLVGGLIGEQFF. The CDR3 DNA reads TGTGCCAGCAGCTTGGTGGGGGGCCTGATCGGGGAGCAGTTCTTC.

This clonotype was recorded many times. The V and J genes are TRBV5-4 and TRBJ1-6; weak D call: TRBD1 (6 bases). The CDR3 has 15 amino acids. V dropped 4 bases and J dropped 5 bases, with 13 bases sitting between them. The V gene's germline CDR1 is SGHNT and CDR2 YYREEE (reference sequence). In DNA form, the CDR3 reads TGTGCCAGCAGCAAGGACAGTTATAATAATTCACCCCTCCACTTT. Its protein is CASSKDSYNNSPLHF.

This clonotype was counted ten times or more. This chain connects TRBV7-9 to TRBJ2-5; perhaps D is TRBD1 or TRBD2 (5 bases each). With 5 bases removed from V and 4 bases from J, the gap between germline ends came to 20 bases. Germline V gene data show CDR1 as SEHNR and CDR2 as FQNEAQ (reference sequence). CDR3 length equals 16 residues. CDR3 in DNA: TGTGCCAGCAGCGGCGGGCCTGCTGGGGGTGGAGAGACCCAGTACTTC. This codes for CASSGGPAGGGETQYF.

At least ten counts were recorded for this clonotype. J is TRBJ2-1 and V is TRBV11-2; tentative D call: TRBD1 (5 bases). Between the trimmed V and J ends, which lost 4 bases and 8 bases, there was a span of 12 bases. Germline V gene sequence: CDR1 SGHAT, CDR2 FQNNGV. This CDR3 contains 13 residues. CDR3 loop: CASSWSQGHEQFF. The CDR3 DNA reads as TGTGCCAGCAGCTGGAGTCAGGGCCATGAGCAGTTCTTC.

This clonotype was observed many times. This chain uses TRBV2 with TRBJ2-7, with 8 bases that match TRBD1. CDR3 length equals 13 residues. After removal of 8 bases from V and 3 bases from J, the junction contained 6 bases not matched to a gene. Germline V gene sequence: CDR1 SNHLY, CDR2 FYNNEI. For the CDR3, the DNA is TGTGCCAGCTCCAGGGACAGGATCTACGAGCAGTACGTC. This gives the protein CASSRDRIYEQYV.

This clonotype was seen at least ten times. This chain joins TRBV19 and TRBJ1-1; D remains unclear. With 1 base removed from V and 1 base from J, the gap between germline ends came to 10 bases. CDR1 is LNHDA, CDR2 SQIVND, per germline (reference sequence). There are 15 residues in the CDR3. The CDR3 DNA sequence: TGTGCCAGTAGTATAGTTGGCTTCGGGAACACTGAAGCTTTCTTT. Translating gives CASSIVGFGNTEAFF.

V usage is TRBV10-3 and J usage is TRBJ2-7; 9 bases match TRBD2. Germline V gene data show CDR1 as ENHRY and CDR2 as SYGVKD. CDR3 length: 13 residues. Germline trimming cut 10 bases from V and 4 bases from J; bases unmatched to any gene: 8. The chain's CDR3 is CATASGDQYEQYV. The CDR3 nucleotides are TGTGCCACCGCTAGCGGGGACCAGTACGAGCAGTACGTC.

The chain uses TRBV25-1 and TRBJ2-2; D might be TRBD1 (5 bases). CDR3 length: 14 residues. Germline assignment: CDR1 MGHDK and CDR2 SYGVNS. The V end was cut by 3 bases, the J end by 13 bases, with 18 bases between. The CDR3 nucleotides read TGTGCCAGCAGTGATGTCGCAGTCCCAGGGTCGCTGTTTTTT. Amino acid sequence: CASSDVAVPGSLFF.

This clonotype occurred many times. The rearrangement joins TRBV7-8 to TRBJ2-1; no definite D call. V dropped 5 bases and J dropped 7 bases, with 9 bases sitting between them. The CDR3 totals 12 residues. Germline CDR1 SGHVS, CDR2 FQNEAQ. CDR3 loop: CASSPLWNEQFF. CDR3 in DNA: TGTGCCAGCAGCCCCCTTTGGAATGAGCAGTTCTTC.

The V gene is TRBV27, the J gene TRBJ2-7; no clear D. Trimming shortened V by 5 bases and J by 0 bases, and 14 bases separated the two germline ends. There are 15 residues in the CDR3. The V gene's germline CDR1 is MNHEY and CDR2 SMNVEV (reference sequence). The DNA for the CDR3 is TGTGCCAGCAGTCGACTCCAAGGTGACTCCTACGAGCAGTACTTC. Protein sequence: CASSRLQGDSYEQYF.